The 31 T cell receptor beta chains below come from one sample, sequenced in a study of radiotherapy plus CTLA-4 blockade in lung cancer. The repertoire was sequenced with immunoSEQ multiplex PCR; TCRdb's copy has only in-frame clones and lacks some. The table includes 90,000 or so clones, around 82% detected once. The specimen was peripheral blood, collected from a patient treated with radiotherapy plus ipilimumab. These receptors were obtained from a human donor with non-small cell lung cancer who had stable disease on radiotherapy plus ipilimumab.

In regard to this clone: An end of the junction does not agree with germline; a read error may underlie this. V usage is TRBV5-1 and J usage is TRBJ2-7; no clear D. CDR1 is SGHRS and CDR2 is YFSETQ in the germline V gene. The CDR3 totals 14 residues. The CDR3 DNA sequence: TGCGCCAGCAGCTTGGACCCCTCATCCTACGAGCAGTGCTTC. Translating it yields CASSLDPSSYEQCF.

CDR3 nucleotide sequence: TGTGCCAGCAGTCCGGGACTCCAAGAGACCCAGTACTTC. It yields the protein CASSPGLQETQYF. This rearrangement joins TRBV28 to TRBJ2-5, with D possibly TRBD2 on 6 matching bases. Germline values: CDR1 MDHEN, CDR2 SYDVKM. Trimming took 5 bases from V and 1 from J, leaving 8 bases between them. The CDR3 is 13 amino acids. The full variable domain, completed using reference TRBV28 and TRBJ2-5, is DVKVTQSSRYLVKRTGEKVFLECVQDMDHENMFWYRQDPGLGLRLIYFSYDVKMKEKGDIPEGYSVSREKKERFSLILESASTNQTSMYLCASSPGLQETQYFGPGTRLLVL.

This clone was detected once. V usage is TRBV7-3 and J usage is TRBJ2-3; no reliable D call. The length of the CDR3 is 15 residues. Trimming took off 5 bases at V and 0 bases at J, with 12 bases between the two ends. Germline V gene lookup returns CDR1 SGHTA and CDR2 FQGTGA. The CDR3, as DNA: TGTGCCAGCAGCCTGCGACAACTTAGCACAGATACGCAGTATTTT. It yields the protein CASSLRQLSTDTQYF.

Only one count was recorded for this clone. This chain links TRBV20-1 with TRBJ1-2; D remains ambiguous. This CDR3 is 11 amino acids long. V lost 4 bases, J lost 8 bases, and 11 bases lay in between. From germline, CDR1 is DFQATT and CDR2 SNEGSKA (reference sequence). The CDR3 DNA reads as TGCAGTGCTAAGAGTGGTAAAGGCTACACCTTC. Encoded protein: CSAKSGKGYTF.

The chain carries TRBV30 and TRBJ1-6; D is possibly TRBD1 (5 bases). The CDR3 contains 10 residues. V was clipped by 5 bases and J by 9 bases, with 5 bases between them. Looked up from germline, CDR1 is GTSNPN and CDR2 is SVGIG (reference sequence). In DNA, the CDR3 is TGTGCCTGGGGGGGTTCACCCCTCCACTTT. It encodes CAWGGSPLHF.

This clone was recorded a few times. This chain joins TRBV6-1 and TRBJ2-5, with D tentatively TRBD2 (5 bases). The CDR3 consists of 12 residues. V shed 11 bases and J shed 1 base, with 11 bases lying between them. Germline loops: CDR1 MNHNS, CDR2 SASEGT. CDR3 in DNA: TGTGCCCCGTGGAGCGGCCAAGAGACCCAGTACTTC. Encoded protein: CAPWSGQETQYF.

This clone has more than one count but fewer than ten. The V call is TRBV7-3, the J call TRBJ2-1; 7 bases fit TRBD2. The V gene end was trimmed by 2 bases and the J gene end by 10 bases; junction bases not matched to a gene: 8. The CDR3 is made up of 14 amino acids. The germline CDR1 and CDR2 sequences are SGHTA and FQGTGA. The CDR3 reads CASSLGGSEGEQFF. The DNA for the CDR3 is TGTGCCAGCAGCTTAGGCGGGAGTGAGGGGGAGCAGTTCTTC.

The V and J genes are TRBV27 and TRBJ2-1; 10 positions agree with TRBD1. Germline V gene data show CDR1 as MNHEY and CDR2 as SMNVEV (reference sequence). Losses at the gene ends were 8 bases for V and 14 bases for J; bases not matched to a gene: 21. The CDR3 covers 16 residues. CDR3 amino acids: CASSRSGTGVTRREFF. DNA of the CDR3: TGTGCCAGCTCCCGCTCCGGGACAGGGGTGACGAGAAGGGAGTTCTTC.

This chain joins TRBV11-2 and TRBJ2-3, with D unclear. The CDR3 loop spans 13 amino acids. Germline assignment: CDR1 SGHAT and CDR2 FQNNGV. V was clipped by 1 base and J by 7 bases, with 9 bases between them. CDR3 sequence reads: CASSLAVYNTQYF. The CDR3 DNA reads TGTGCCAGCAGCTTAGCTGTCTACAATACGCAGTATTTT.

This chain connects TRBV7-8 to TRBJ2-5; a possible D gene is TRBD2 (5 bases). The better agreement between TRBJ2-7 and the DNA end casts doubt on the J call. Germline CDR1 reads SGHVS; CDR2 reads FQNEAQ. The CDR3 has 16 amino acids. CDR3 bases: TGTGCCAGCAGCACTCTCGTCGGTACGGGGATCTACGAGCAGTACTTC. Its protein is CASSTLVGTGIYEQYF.

This clone was found once. V and J are TRBV6-1 and TRBJ2-6; TRBD1 matches at 8 bases. This CDR3 comprises 17 residues. The V and J ends lost 4 bases and 0 bases, in that order; junction bases with no gene match: 5. Looked up from germline, CDR1 is MNHNS and CDR2 is SASEGT. The CDR3, as DNA: TGTGCCAGCAGTGGCAGGGACAGGAGCTCTGGGGCCAACGTCCTGACTTTC. Encoded protein: CASSGRDRSSGANVLTF.

The chain recombines TRBV10-3 with TRBJ1-2; D is ambiguous. There are 15 residues in the CDR3. The germline V gene has CDR1 ENHRY and CDR2 SYGVKD. The V end lost 1 base, the J end lost 3 bases, and 12 bases lay between the germline ends. The CDR3 DNA sequence: TGTGCCATCAGTGAGTATCCCTCGACCCACTATGGCTACACCTTC. Translating gives CAISEYPSTHYGYTF.

The chain employs TRBV5-1 and TRBJ1-5, with unresolved D. The length of the CDR3 is 13 residues. Germline V gives CDR1 SGHRS, CDR2 YFSETQ. V lost 0 bases and J lost 6, with 7 bases in between. CDR3 region: CASSLGGGQPQHF. For the CDR3, the DNA is TGCGCCAGCAGCTTGGGGGGTGGTCAGCCCCAGCATTTT.

CDR3 bases: TGTGCCAGCAGCCCTCGACTAGCGGGGGGGTATAACAATGAGCAGTTCTTC. Protein: CASSPRLAGGYNNEQFF. The V gene is TRBV7-8, the J gene TRBJ2-1; 14 nucleotides align to TRBD2. Germline V CDR1 and CDR2: SGHVS, FQNEAQ. Germline trimming cut 5 bases from V and 5 bases from J; bases unmatched to any gene: 8. This CDR3 contains 17 residues.

In this sample, this clone turned up a few times. The V and J genes are TRBV2 and TRBJ1-5; 9 bases agree with TRBD1. The CDR3 extends over 17 amino acids. V lost 0 bases to trimming and J lost 3 bases; unmatched junction nucleotides: 6. Germline V CDR1 and CDR2: SNHLY, FYNNEI. CDR3 coding DNA: TGTGCCAGCAGTGAAGCGGGGGGACAGGGAATCAATCAGCCCCAGCATTTT. Its translation: CASSEAGGQGINQPQHF. Drawing the rest from reference TRBV2 and TRBJ1-5, the complete variable domain is EPEVTQTPSHQVTQMGQEVILRCVPISNHLYFYWYRQILGQKVEFLVSFYNNEISEKSEIFDDQFSVERPDGSNFTLKIRSTKLEDSAMYFCASSEAGGQGINQPQHFGDGTRLSIL.

The J gene is TRBJ1-1, the V gene TRBV6-4, with D unresolved. The length of the CDR3 is 13 residues. The germline CDR1 and CDR2 sequences are MRHNA and SNTAGT. The V and J ends lost 4 bases and 5 bases respectively, with 11 bases between them. CDR3 sequence: CASSASVETEAFF. In DNA, the CDR3 is TGTGCCAGCAGTGCCTCGGTGGAGACTGAAGCTTTCTTT.

The chain joins TRBV4-1 to TRBJ2-2, with a weak D call TRBD2 (5 bases). Germline-derived CDR1 and CDR2 are MGHRA and YSYEKL. Trimming left V 1 base short and J 0 bases short, with 12 bases between. This CDR3 is built from 17 residues. The CDR3 region has the DNA TGCGCCAGCAGCCAAGCAGTCTGGCGGGCGAACACCGGGGAGCTGTTTTTT. Encoded protein: CASSQAVWRANTGELFF.

The rearrangement joins TRBV7-2 to TRBJ2-1; TRBD2 aligns across 7 bases. The CDR3 consists of 13 residues. Germline V lookup: CDR1 SGHTA, CDR2 FQGNSA. J was trimmed by 10 bases and V by 4 bases; bases with no gene match: 7. The DNA for the CDR3 is TGTGCCAGCAGCTCCGAGACTAGCCCGGAGCAGTTCTTC. It codes for CASSSETSPEQFF.

This clone occurred once. The CDR3 nucleotides are TGTGCCAGCAGCTTAGGACGGCCTGTAGAAAAACTGTTTTTT. Protein sequence: CASSLGRPVEKLFF. This rearrangement joins TRBV7-8 to TRBJ1-4, with D hard to call. This CDR3 has 14 residues. CDR1 SGHVS and CDR2 FQNEAQ come from the germline V gene. V lost 1 base, J lost 8 bases, and 11 bases lay in between.

The chain is built from TRBV11-3 and TRBJ2-7, with D possibly called TRBD1 or TRBD2 (7 bases each). The CDR3 is made up of 15 amino acids. Germline CDR1 is SGHNT and CDR2 is YENEEA. The germline V and J ends were trimmed by 5 bases and 4 bases, with 18 bases remaining between them. CDR3 bases: TGTGCCAGCAGCACCCACCAGGGGGGGATTTACGAGCAGTACTTC. Translating it yields CASSTHQGGIYEQYF.

The rearrangement links TRBV5-4 to TRBJ1-1; 11 nucleotides line up with TRBD1. Germline V gene data show CDR1 as SGHNT and CDR2 as YYREEE (reference sequence). Trimming cost V 4 bases and J 7 bases; bases outside gene matches: 6. The CDR3 loop spans 14 amino acids. For the CDR3, the DNA is TGTGCCAGCAGCACCCGGGACAGGGGGGGTGAAGCTTTCTTT. Translation: CASSTRDRGGEAFF.

This clone appeared a few times. The chain uses TRBV5-1 and TRBJ1-2, with no clear D. Trimming pared 4 bases from V and 4 bases from J, leaving 20 bases between. From germline, CDR1 is SGHRS and CDR2 YFSETQ. There are 16 residues in the CDR3. The CDR3 protein is CASSETLSGSGYGYTF. The CDR3 DNA reads as TGCGCCAGCAGCGAGACTCTCAGCGGATCCGGCTATGGCTACACCTTC.

With respect to this clone: Other DNA sequences in this specimen translate into the identical CDR3. V usage is TRBV27 and J usage is TRBJ2-5; D ambiguous. The V end lost 0 bases, the J end lost 2 bases, and 13 bases lay between the germline ends. In germline, CDR1 is MNHEY, CDR2 SMNVEV (reference sequence). The CDR3 length is 16 residues. In DNA form, the CDR3 reads TGTGCCAGCAGTTTATCACGCCTACCCGCTCAAGAGACCCAGTACTTC. This sequence encodes CASSLSRLPAQETQYF.

The V and J genes are TRBV5-4 and TRBJ2-7, with a weak D call TRBD2 (5 bases). Germline V gives CDR1 SGHNT, CDR2 YYREEE (reference sequence). Trimming left V 4 bases short and J 7 bases short, with 18 bases between. The CDR3 covers 14 residues. DNA of the CDR3: TGTGCCAGCAGCCCTAGTCGGGTTCGAGGGGAGCAGTACTTC. It is translated as CASSPSRVRGEQYF.

The chain recombines TRBV5-1 with TRBJ2-5; tentatively, D is TRBD2 (6 bases). V was cut by 0 bases and J by 7 bases, with 22 bases left in between. From germline, CDR1 is SGHRS and CDR2 YFSETQ. The CDR3 contains 17 residues. Here the CDR3 DNA reads TGCGCCAGCAGCTTGGATGCCGGGACTCGGGGACTGGGGACCCAGTACTTC. Amino acids: CASSLDAGTRGLGTQYF.

This clone came up once. The chain links TRBV30 to TRBJ1-1, with D possibly being TRBD1 (5 bases). Deletions cut 0 bases from V and 10 bases from J, with 18 bases between. Germline V gene lookup returns CDR1 GTSNPN and CDR2 SVGIG (reference sequence). CDR3 length equals 14 residues. Here the CDR3 DNA reads TGTGCCTGGAGTGTATTGGGCGGCAGTGGGGGAGCTTTCTTT. This sequence encodes CAWSVLGGSGGAFF.

The genes are TRBV9 and TRBJ2-1; no reliable D call. Germline assignment: CDR1 SGDLS and CDR2 YYNGEE. The CDR3 runs to 11 residues. V lost 0 bases, J lost 10 bases, and 5 bases lay in between. This CDR3 reads CASSVAWEQFF. CDR3 coding DNA: TGTGCCAGCAGCGTAGCTTGGGAGCAGTTCTTC. Using reference TRBV9 and TRBJ2-1 for the parts outside the CDR3, the full variable domain is DSGVTQTPKHLITATGQRVTLRCSPRSGDLSVYWYQQSLDQGLQFLIQYYNGEERAKGNILERFSAQQFPDLHSELNLSSLELGDSALYFCASSVAWEQFFGPGTRLTVL.

The CDR3 DNA sequence: TGTGCCAGCAGTTACGGGGACAGCGAGACGTACGAGCAGTACTTC. Its translation: CASSYGDSETYEQYF. The chain combines TRBV6-5 with TRBJ2-7; 7 bases are a match to TRBD1. Germline assignment: CDR1 MNHEY and CDR2 SVGAGI. The CDR3 runs to 15 residues. V lost 2 bases, J lost 4 bases, and 8 bases stayed unmatched.

The rearrangement uses TRBV9 and TRBJ2-2; TRBD2 matches at 13 bases. Trimming removed 0 bases from V and 6 bases from J; junction bases left unmatched: 5. The germline gives CDR1 SGDLS, CDR2 YYNGEE. The CDR3 sequence is 17 residues long. As DNA, the CDR3 is TGTGCCAGCAGCGTAGCTAGACTAGCGGGGGGAGCCGGGGAGCTGTTTTTT. Protein product: CASSVARLAGGAGELFF. Drawing the rest from reference TRBV9 and TRBJ2-2, the complete variable domain is DSGVTQTPKHLITATGQRVTLRCSPRSGDLSVYWYQQSLDQGLQFLIQYYNGEERAKGNILERFSAQQFPDLHSELNLSSLELGDSALYFCASSVARLAGGAGELFFGEGSRLTVL.

The chain carries TRBV11-2 and TRBJ2-1, with a tentative D call TRBD2 (5 bases). The CDR3 runs 10 residues. Trimming pared 8 bases from V and 10 bases from J, leaving 9 bases between. Germline values: CDR1 SGHAT, CDR2 FQNNGV. CDR3: CASGRPEQFF. The CDR3 DNA reads as TGTGCCAGCGGGAGACCAGAGCAGTTCTTC.

This sequence joins TRBV4-2 and TRBJ1-2; D is undetermined. The CDR3 runs 15 residues. The V and J ends lost 1 base and 0 bases respectively, with 9 bases between them. Germline CDR1 LGHNA, CDR2 YNFKEQ. CDR3 nucleotides: TGTGCCAGCAGCCAAGCACAGAGCCCTAACTATGGCTACACCTTC. It yields the protein CASSQAQSPNYGYTF.